This T cell receptor (beta chain) came from a study of T cell clusters in autoimmune cytopenias. Multiplex touch-down PCR amplified TRB using TRB-A and TRB-B pools in one tube. TCRdb re-called the multiplex PCR reads; one entry per CDR3 protein, DNA not given. Found here are fewer than 3,000 distinct CDR3 sequences; the top ten clones hold less than 7.5%. Each sample's input was 250 ng genomic DNA, 30,000 to 45,000 genome equivalents. This clonotype shows up as medium-sized (0.01 to 0.1%) by frequency. Germline CDR1 is SGHDT and CDR2 is YYEEEE. The length of the CDR3 is 11 residues. The same sample was also studied in work on T cell repertoires in aging, cancer and after chemotherapy. That investigation notes: Healthy donor repertoires were recorded over several months to years and showed clear clonal overlap.

The sequence was obtained from a human donor in good health. Sequenced: peripheral blood. The rearrangement links TRBV5-6 to TRBJ1-2. Here the CDR3 reads CASSLGYGYTF.